Included here is one T cell receptor (beta chain) sequence, with context. The target antigen is unknown. The junction differs from germline at one of its ends, possibly a read error. Using immunoSEQ multiplex PCR, the repertoire was profiled, and TCRdb retains in-frame clones only, with some absent. The table lists about 86,000 clones, 88% of them singletons. The data originate from a study of T cell responses to AZD1222 COVID-19 vaccine. Across the whole study: Analyses pooled second doses at about 4 or about 12 weeks.

Germline CDR1 is SNHLY and CDR2 is FYNNEI. CDR3 length equals 14 residues. Study-wide findings and caveats: No day 14 peak samples; only post-peak repertoires were characterized. Females outnumbered males among donors, who were mostly white British; clonal diversity was possibly underestimated.

The receptor comes from an adult in good health. The rearrangement joins TRBV2 to TRBJ1-2, with D possibly TRBD1 on 5 matching bases. The source material was peripheral blood, sampled on day 0 of AZD1222 vaccination. Written as DNA, the CDR3 is TGTGCCAGCAGAGAAGGACAACTTAACTATGGCTACACCTTC. This translates into CASREGQLNYGYTF.